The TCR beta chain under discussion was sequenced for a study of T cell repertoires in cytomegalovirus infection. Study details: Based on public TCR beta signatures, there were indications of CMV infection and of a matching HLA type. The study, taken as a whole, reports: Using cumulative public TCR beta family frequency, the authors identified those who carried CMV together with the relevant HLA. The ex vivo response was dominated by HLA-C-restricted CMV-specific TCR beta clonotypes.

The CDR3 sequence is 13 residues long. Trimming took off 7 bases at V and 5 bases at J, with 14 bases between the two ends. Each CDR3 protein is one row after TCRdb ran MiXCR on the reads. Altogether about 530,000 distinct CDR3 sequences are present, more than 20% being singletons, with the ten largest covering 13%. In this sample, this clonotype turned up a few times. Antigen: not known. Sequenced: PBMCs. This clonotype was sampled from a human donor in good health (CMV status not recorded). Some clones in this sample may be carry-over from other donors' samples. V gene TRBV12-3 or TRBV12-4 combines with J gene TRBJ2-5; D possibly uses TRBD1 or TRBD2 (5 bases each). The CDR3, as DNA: TGTGCCAGCAATAAGCAGGGAGCCGAGACCCAGTACTTC. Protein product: CASNKQGAETQYF.